What follows are 25 T cell receptor beta chains derived from one specimen sequenced in a study of T cell responses to AZD1222 COVID-19 vaccine. Sequencing used immunoSEQ multiplex PCR; TCRdb keeps in-frame clones, though not all of them. The sample lists 100,000 or so clones, about 87% seen once, with 9.5% to 13% in the top ten. The sample in question was peripheral blood, obtained 28 days after the second AZD1222 dose. The receptors originated from an adult who received the AZD1222 COVID-19 vaccine.

The V and J genes are TRBV9 and TRBJ2-5, with D maybe TRBD1 (6 bases). V was pared by 0 bases and J by 3 bases, with 12 bases between. Germline V gives CDR1 SGDLS, CDR2 YYNGEE. The CDR3 loop spans 15 amino acids. The CDR3 spells CASSVVGTNEETQYF. The CDR3 nucleotides read TGTGCCAGCAGCGTAGTTGGGACAAACGAAGAGACCCAGTACTTC.

This clone was recorded only once. The V gene is TRBV28, the J gene TRBJ2-5; D is unresolved. This CDR3 has 13 amino acids. With 1 base removed from V and 5 bases from J, the gap between germline ends came to 8 bases. CDR1 is MDHEN and CDR2 is SYDVKM in the germline V gene. The CDR3 DNA is TGTGCCAGCAGTTTATCCCTGGCTGAGACCCAGTACTTC. It is translated as CASSLSLAETQYF.

This clone was recorded only once. The chain has TRBV9 and TRBJ2-3, with 7 bases matching TRBD2. With V trimmed by 4 bases and J by 3 bases, 11 bases remained unmatched. The CDR3 length is 16 residues. Germline CDR1 is SGDLS and CDR2 is YYNGEE. The DNA of the CDR3 is TGTGCCAGCAGCCCCCTTGTGGGGCGGGGGACAGATACGCAGTATTTT. As protein: CASSPLVGRGTDTQYF.

A word on this clone: This sample includes further DNA sequences coding for the same CDR3. The chain uses TRBV19 and TRBJ1-4, with 7 bases that match TRBD1. With 3 bases clipped from V and 0 bases from J, the junction kept 4 bases outside the gene matches. This CDR3 contains 16 residues. CDR1 LNHDA and CDR2 SQIVND come from the germline V gene (reference sequence). This CDR3 reads CASSIGQGATNEKLFF. The CDR3 region has the DNA TGTGCCAGTAGTATCGGGCAGGGGGCAACTAATGAAAAACTGTTTTTT.

The chain has TRBV7-8 and TRBJ1-3; no firm D call. CDR3 size: 16 residues. Trimming stripped 5 bases from V and 1 base from J, with 15 bases between. Germline V gene data show CDR1 as SGHVS and CDR2 as FQNEAQ. The CDR3 bases are TGTGCCAGCAGCCCCCGTTTAGGCCGATCTGGAAACACCATATATTTT. It codes for CASSPRLGRSGNTIYF.

This chain links TRBV6-2 or TRBV6-3 with TRBJ2-5; 7 nucleotides align to TRBD1. The CDR3 is 17 amino acids. V lost 0 bases to trimming and J lost 5 bases; unmatched junction nucleotides: 12. Germline V gene data show CDR1 as MNHEY and CDR2 as SVGEGT. DNA of the CDR3: TGTGCCAGCAGTTACTCGAGGCAGGGGGATCATCACGAGACCCAGTACTTC. Amino acid sequence: CASSYSRQGDHHETQYF.

This clone is a singleton in its sample. This chain uses TRBV11-3 with TRBJ2-3, with 8 nucleotides matching TRBD1. This CDR3 comprises 14 residues. Germline-derived CDR1 and CDR2 are SGHNT and YENEEA. Losses at the gene ends were 3 bases for V and 3 bases for J; bases not matched to a gene: 2. CDR3 nucleotide sequence: TGTGCCAGCAGCTTCACAGGGGGGACAGATACGCAGTATTTT. Protein sequence: CASSFTGGTDTQYF.

V gene TRBV30 combines with J gene TRBJ1-2, with D maybe TRBD1 (5 bases). This CDR3 comprises 13 residues. Between the trimmed V and J ends, which lost 2 bases and 2 bases, there was a span of 9 bases. Germline V gene lookup returns CDR1 GTSNPN and CDR2 SVGIG (reference sequence). The CDR3 DNA reads TGTGCCTGGAGTCGGGGCTCCAACTATGGCTACACCTTC. It is translated as CAWSRGSNYGYTF.

The J gene is TRBJ1-5, the V gene TRBV27, with D maybe TRBD1 (6 bases). Trimming shortened V by 2 bases and J by 0 bases, and 17 bases separated the two germline ends. The CDR3 consists of 18 residues. From germline, CDR1 is MNHEY and CDR2 SMNVEV (reference sequence). CDR3 in DNA: TGTGCCAGCAGTTTAACCCCCCCCGGGGACATTAGCAATCAGCCCCAGCATTTT. Amino acids: CASSLTPPGDISNQPQHF.

The chain employs TRBV29-1 and TRBJ2-7; D unresolved. CDR3 length: 11 residues. V lost 4 bases and J lost 1, with 5 bases in between. CDR1 and CDR2 from the germline V gene are SQVTM and ANQGSEA. The CDR3 coding sequence is TGCAGCGTTGCAGGTTCCTACGAGCAGTACTTC. Its protein is CSVAGSYEQYF.

This rearrangement joins TRBV7-2 to TRBJ1-3; D not certain. This CDR3 comprises 15 residues. CDR1 is SGHTA, CDR2 FQGNSA, per germline. Trimming cost V 1 base and J 1 base, with 8 bases left between them. CDR3 coding DNA: TGTGCCAGCAGCTTAGGCACGGGGTCTGGAAACACCATATATTTT. Translated, it gives CASSLGTGSGNTIYF.

The chain carries TRBV6-1 and TRBJ1-1, with TRBD1 matching 7 bases. Looked up from germline, CDR1 is MNHNS and CDR2 is SASEGT. The trim removed 2 bases at V and 4 bases at J, leaving 16 bases unmatched. This CDR3 contains 18 residues. The CDR3 DNA sequence: TGTGCCAGCAGTGAAAGAATTCGTCAGGGGGGTTGGGGCACTGAAGCTTTCTTT. Protein product: CASSERIRQGGWGTEAFF.

The V gene is TRBV19, the J gene TRBJ1-1; D is unresolved. Per germline, CDR1 LNHDA and CDR2 SQIVND (reference sequence). V shed 6 bases and J shed 3 bases, with 8 bases lying between them. CDR3 length: 12 amino acids. The CDR3 nucleotides read TGTGCCAGTAGATTCGGGTACACTGAAGCTTTCTTT. Protein sequence: CASRFGYTEAFF. Full variable domain (outside the CDR3, taken from reference TRBV19 and TRBJ1-1): DGGITQSPKYLFRKEGQNVTLSCEQNLNHDAMYWYRQDPGQGLRLIYYSQIVNDFQKGDIAEGYSVSREKKESFPLTVTSAQKNPTAFYLCASRFGYTEAFFGQGTRLTVV.

This sequence joins TRBV5-6 and TRBJ1-1; no definite D call. CDR1 is SGHDT, CDR2 YYEEEE, per germline. The CDR3 totals 14 residues. V dropped 3 bases and J dropped 4 bases, with 13 bases sitting between them. DNA of the CDR3: TGTGCCAGCAGCTCCATAGACCCGAGCACTGAAGCTTTCTTT. The encoded protein is CASSSIDPSTEAFF.

The chain couples TRBV27 to TRBJ2-6, with D perhaps TRBD1 (5 bases). The ends were cut back, 5 bases at V and 2 bases at J, with 10 bases in the middle. CDR1 is MNHEY and CDR2 is SMNVEV in the germline V gene (reference sequence). The CDR3 length is 15 residues. Here the CDR3 reads CASSPGLTGANVLTF. CDR3 coding DNA: TGTGCCAGCAGTCCAGGGCTCACTGGGGCCAACGTCCTGACTTTC.

In its sample, this clone was seen a few times. The same CDR3 also results from other DNA sequences found in this sample. The chain couples TRBV3-1 (or the pseudogene TRBV3-2) to TRBJ1-2; 7 nucleotides match TRBD1. The CDR3 is made up of 15 amino acids. Unmatched junction bases numbered 6, after V lost 0 bases and J lost 5 bases. Germline lookup yields CDR1 LGHDT and CDR2 YNNKEL (reference sequence). In nucleotides, the CDR3 is TGTGCCAGCAGCCAAGATCCCGCAGGGGGATATGGCTACACCTTC. Translated, it gives CASSQDPAGGYGYTF.

The chain combines TRBV25-1 with TRBJ1-4; 7 bases map to TRBD1. The ends lost 4 bases at V and 8 bases at J; junction bases unmatched: 7. This CDR3 spans 14 amino acids. The V gene's germline CDR1 is MGHDK and CDR2 SYGVNS. The CDR3 DNA sequence: TGTGCCAGCAGTGCTGTACAGGGGTGGGAAAAACTGTTTTTT. It codes for CASSAVQGWEKLFF.

The chain joins TRBV30 to TRBJ2-7; TRBD1 matches 7 bases. Germline-derived CDR1 and CDR2 are GTSNPN and SVGIG (reference sequence). The ends lost 0 bases at V and 2 bases at J; junction bases unmatched: 1. CDR3 length equals 13 residues. CDR3 in DNA: TGTGCCTGGAGTGTGGGACAGCCCTACGAGCAGTACTTC. It translates to CAWSVGQPYEQYF.

The chain joins TRBV18 to TRBJ2-1; D is unresolved. Germline V gives CDR1 KGHSH, CDR2 LQKENI. CDR3 length: 14 residues. V was shortened by 1 base and J by 9 bases, with 13 bases between the two germline ends. The CDR3 protein is CASSPLSTSGEQFF. DNA of the CDR3: TGTGCCAGCTCACCACTTTCGACGTCCGGTGAGCAGTTCTTC.

CDR3 DNA sequence: TGCGCCAGCAGCCAAGATCGGCTCGGCTTACTGTTTTTT. This sequence encodes CASSQDRLGLLFF. The genes are TRBV4-3 and TRBJ1-4, with D unresolved. Germline V gene data show CDR1 as LGHNA and CDR2 as YSLEER. Between the trimmed V and J ends, which lost 0 bases and 13 bases, there was a span of 12 bases. This CDR3 contains 13 residues.

V is TRBV7-2 and J is TRBJ2-7; D is possibly TRBD2 (7 bases). Per germline, CDR1 SGHTA and CDR2 FQGNSA. This CDR3 contains 17 residues. Trimming shortened V by 5 bases and J by 2 bases, and 22 bases separated the two germline ends. CDR3 in DNA: TGTGCCAGCAGCCCTCGGGGAGGGGGGGTGAGGCCCTACGAGCAGTACTTC. Translated, it gives CASSPRGGGVRPYEQYF.

The rearrangement joins TRBV9 to TRBJ2-3; 11 nucleotides line up with TRBD2. CDR1 and CDR2 (germline): SGDLS, YYNGEE. V trimming: 4 bases; J trimming: 5 bases; junction bases outside the gene matches: 21. The CDR3 length is 20 residues. The CDR3 DNA sequence: TGTGCCAGCAGCCCGGGACTAAGGGCTAGCGGGGGGCCCCAGAAAGATACGCAGTATTTT. It encodes CASSPGLRASGGPQKDTQYF.

V and J are TRBV14 and TRBJ1-6; D is undetermined. Germline CDR1 SGHDN, CDR2 FVKESK. Deletions cut 2 bases from V and 0 bases from J, with 8 bases between. There are 16 residues in the CDR3. CDR3 nucleotides: TGTGCCAGCAGCCAATGGAGGAGCTCCTATAATTCACCCCTCCACTTT. Its translation is CASSQWRSSYNSPLHF. Complete variable domain (other parts from reference TRBV14 and TRBJ1-6): EAGVTQFPSHSVIEKGQTVTLRCDPISGHDNLYWYRRVMGKEIKFLLHFVKESKQDESGMPNNRFLAERTGGTYSTLKVQPAELEDSGVYFCASSQWRSSYNSPLHFGNGTRLTVT.

This chain uses TRBV18 with TRBJ2-2, with TRBD1 identical over 9 bases. J gave up 2 bases and V 4 bases, and 5 bases lay outside the gene matches. The CDR3 is made up of 16 amino acids. The germline V gene encodes CDR1 KGHSH and CDR2 LQKENI. The CDR3 region is CASSLGTGRNTGELFF. For the CDR3, the DNA is TGTGCCAGCTCACTCGGGACAGGGAGAAACACCGGGGAGCTGTTTTTT.

This chain's CDR3 is CASSLILFSTNRQGSYGYTF. In DNA, the CDR3 is TGTGCCAGCAGCTTAATACTATTCTCGACCAACCGGCAGGGTTCGTATGGCTACACCTTC. J is TRBJ1-2 and V is TRBV13; tentative D call: TRBD1 (5 bases). V was clipped by 2 bases and J by 5 bases, with 30 bases between them. The CDR3 has 20 amino acids. The V gene's germline CDR1 is PRHDT and CDR2 FYEKMQ (reference sequence).